This TCR beta chain was obtained from a study of blood T cell repertoires in COVID-19. Background on the study: The study drew acute and convalescent COVID-19 samples from the United States, Italy and Spain. PBMCs, B-cell-depleted T cells, or T cells provided the cDNA or gDNA that made up the material.

In the original analysis: Amplification of reference gene primers provided the estimated nucleated cell counts. Here immunoSEQ multiplex PCR was the method, and the copy in TCRdb shows in-frame clones only, minus some. The DNA was the basis for D and trimming; V, J and clone size are from that table. The sample has around 200,000 clones, around 82% seen once; the top ten hold about 9%. Trimming left V 4 bases short and J 0 bases short, with 14 bases between. CDR3 length equals 15 residues. Looked up from germline, CDR1 is SGHNT and CDR2 is YYREEE (reference sequence). The source material was peripheral blood. This clonotype was obtained from a man in his forties with active or convalescent COVID-19. This chain connects TRBV5-4 to TRBJ2-7; weak D call: TRBD1 (6 bases). CDR3 loop: CASSEGHTSSYEQYF. CDR3 DNA sequence: TGTGCCAGCAGCGAGGGACATACCAGCTCCTACGAGCAGTACTTC.